The entry that follows covers one T cell receptor (beta chain) sequence. Its antigen is as yet unknown. These data come from a study of cytomegalovirus exposure and HLA in healthy donors. Whole-study findings and limits: TCR beta chains numbering under 200 were designated cytomegalovirus-associated. The study found most TCR sequences rare, yet found some public TCRs in many donors.

Per the germline V gene, CDR1 is MGHRA and CDR2 is YSYEKL. The germline V and J ends were trimmed by 0 bases and 5 bases, with 13 bases remaining between them. This CDR3 has 16 amino acids. Repertoires were generated with immunoSEQ multiplex PCR, while TCRdb's copy carries only in-frame clones and drops some. Of about 73,000 clones listed, roughly 89% were seen once; the top ten hold around 4%. V is TRBV4-1 and J is TRBJ2-2, with a weak D call TRBD2 (5 bases). The clonotype comes from a woman between 18 and 30 years old in good health and CMV-seropositive. The specimen was PBMCs. The CDR3: CASSQEEGGGTGELFF. The CDR3 DNA reads as TGCGCCAGCAGCCAAGAAGAGGGCGGCGGTACCGGGGAGCTGTTTTTT.